This entry concerns a single TCR beta chain. Profiling relied on immunoSEQ multiplex PCR, and the TCRdb table lists in-frame clones only, not all of them. Here the sample spans 100,000 to 110,000 clones, 88% being singletons. This specimen comes from a study of identifying expanded T cells in peripheral blood. Germline-derived CDR1 and CDR2 are SGHTA and FQGNSA. V lost 5 bases, J lost 6 bases, and 10 bases stayed unmatched. This CDR3 region has 15 residues. The clonotype originates from a person aged 18 to 69 in good health. The rearrangement uses TRBV7-2 and TRBJ1-5, with TRBD1 matching 7 bases. Sequencing was carried out using blood. CDR3: CASSQKTGYGQPQHF. For the CDR3, the DNA is TGTGCCAGCAGCCAAAAGACAGGGTACGGTCAGCCCCAGCATTTT.